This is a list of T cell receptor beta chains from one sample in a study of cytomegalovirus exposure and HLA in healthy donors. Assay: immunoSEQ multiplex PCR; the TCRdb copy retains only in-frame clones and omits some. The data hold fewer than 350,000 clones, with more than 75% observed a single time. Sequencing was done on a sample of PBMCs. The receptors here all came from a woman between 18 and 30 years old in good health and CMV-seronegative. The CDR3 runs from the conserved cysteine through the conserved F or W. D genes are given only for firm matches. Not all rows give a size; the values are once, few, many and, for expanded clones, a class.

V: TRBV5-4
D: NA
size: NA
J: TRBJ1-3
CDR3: CASSLYRGTDGNTIYF
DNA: TGTGCCAGCAGCTTGTATCGGGGGACTGACGGAAACACCATATATTTT

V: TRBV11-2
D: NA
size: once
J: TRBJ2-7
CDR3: CASSSISGHRPYEQYF
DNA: TGTGCCAGCAGCTCCATTTCAGGACACCGACCCTACGAGCAGTACTTC

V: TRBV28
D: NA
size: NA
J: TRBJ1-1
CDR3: CASSVSGMNTEAFF
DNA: TGTGCCAGCAGTGTGAGCGGCATGAACACTGAAGCTTTCTTT

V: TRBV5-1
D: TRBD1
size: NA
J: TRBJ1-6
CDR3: CASSFGQDNSPLHF
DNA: TGCGCCAGCAGCTTCGGACAGGATAATTCACCCCTCCACTTT

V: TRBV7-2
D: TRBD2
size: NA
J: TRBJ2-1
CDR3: CASSLVGLAESYNEQFF
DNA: TGTGCCAGCAGCTTAGTGGGACTAGCGGAATCCTACAATGAGCAGTTCTTC

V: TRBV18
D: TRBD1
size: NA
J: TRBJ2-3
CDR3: CASSPPGQGTDTQYF
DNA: TGTGCCAGCTCACCGCCGGGACAGGGCACAGATACGCAGTATTTT

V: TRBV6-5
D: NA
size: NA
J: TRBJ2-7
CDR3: CASSSKIQISYEQYF
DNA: TGTGCCAGCAGTTCCAAGATCCAGATCTCCTACGAGCAGTACTTC

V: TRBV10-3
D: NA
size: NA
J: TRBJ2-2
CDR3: CAIKDSTNTGELFF
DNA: TGTGCCATCAAGGACAGCACGAACACCGGGGAGCTGTTTTTT

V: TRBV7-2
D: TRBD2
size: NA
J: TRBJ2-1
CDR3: CASSYERETSEQFF
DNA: TGTGCCAGCAGTTATGAGCGGGAGACCAGTGAGCAGTTCTTC

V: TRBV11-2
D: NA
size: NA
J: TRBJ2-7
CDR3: CASSLPPRFEQYF
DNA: TGTGCCAGCAGCTTACCTCCTCGGTTCGAGCAGTACTTC

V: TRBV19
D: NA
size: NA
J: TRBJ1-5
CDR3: CASREYGGSNQPQHF
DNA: TGTGCCAGTAGGGAGTATGGGGGGAGCAATCAGCCCCAGCATTTT

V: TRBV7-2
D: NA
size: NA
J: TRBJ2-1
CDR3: CASSRLGYEQFF
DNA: TGTGCCAGCAGCCGCCTAGGCTATGAGCAGTTCTTC

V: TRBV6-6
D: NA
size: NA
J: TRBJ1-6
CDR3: CASSSRGGSSPLHF
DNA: TGTGCCAGCAGTTCCAGGGGTGGGAGTTCACCCCTCCACTTT

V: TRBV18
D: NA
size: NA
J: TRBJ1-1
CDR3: CASSPLTVGGTEAFF
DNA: TGTGCCAGCTCACCCCTGACAGTTGGGGGGACTGAAGCTTTCTTT

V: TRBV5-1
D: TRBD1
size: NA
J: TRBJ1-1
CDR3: CASSFRQGTNTEAFF
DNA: TGCGCCAGCAGCTTCCGACAGGGGACGAACACTGAAGCTTTCTTT

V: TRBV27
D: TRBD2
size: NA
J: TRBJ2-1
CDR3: CASSSRTSGSYNEQFF
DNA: TGTGCCAGCAGTTCCCGGACTAGCGGGAGCTACAATGAGCAGTTCTTC

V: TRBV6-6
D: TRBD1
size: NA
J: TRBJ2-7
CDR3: CASSYPSIRGQEQYF
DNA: TGTGCCAGCAGTTACCCATCAATCAGGGGGCAGGAGCAGTACTTC

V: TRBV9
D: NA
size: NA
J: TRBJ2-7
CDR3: CASSVAPTENYEQYF
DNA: TGTGCCAGCAGCGTAGCTCCGACAGAAAACTACGAGCAGTACTTC

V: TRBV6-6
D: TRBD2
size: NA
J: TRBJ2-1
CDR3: CASSQGLAGFYNEQFF
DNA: TGTGCCAGCAGCCAAGGACTAGCGGGGTTCTACAATGAGCAGTTCTTC

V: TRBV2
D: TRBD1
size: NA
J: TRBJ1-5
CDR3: CASRGTASNQPQHF
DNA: TGTGCCAGCAGAGGGACAGCTAGCAATCAGCCCCAGCATTTT

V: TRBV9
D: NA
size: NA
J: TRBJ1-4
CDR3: CASSAGTGTTNEKLFF
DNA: TGTGCCAGCAGCGCTGGGACCGGGACAACGAATGAAAAACTGTTTTTT

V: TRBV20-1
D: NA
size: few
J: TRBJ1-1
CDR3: CSANQYGKAFF
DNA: TGCAGTGCTAACCAATACGGTAAAGCTTTCTTT

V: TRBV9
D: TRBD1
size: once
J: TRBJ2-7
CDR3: CASSAHPVGTGRGEQYF
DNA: TGTGCCAGCAGCGCTCATCCGGTCGGGACAGGGAGAGGCGAGCAGTACTTC

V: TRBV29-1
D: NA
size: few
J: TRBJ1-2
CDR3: CSVEDEADGYTF
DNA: TGCAGCGTTGAAGATGAGGCTGATGGCTACACCTTC

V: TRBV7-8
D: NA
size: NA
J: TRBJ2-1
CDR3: CASSPFRGQREQFF
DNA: TGTGCCAGCAGCCCCTTCCGGGGTCAGCGTGAGCAGTTCTTC

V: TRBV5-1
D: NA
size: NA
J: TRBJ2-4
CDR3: CASSSDSYKNIQYF
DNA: TGCGCCAGCAGCTCCGACAGTTACAAAAACATTCAGTACTTC

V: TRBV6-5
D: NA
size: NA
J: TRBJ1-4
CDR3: CASSYSGGEKLFF
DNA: TGTGCCAGCAGTTACTCGGGGGGGGAAAAACTGTTTTTT

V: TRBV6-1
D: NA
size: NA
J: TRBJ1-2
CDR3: CASSEAGRGGYGYTF
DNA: TGTGCCAGCAGTGAAGCGGGACGGGGGGGCTATGGCTACACCTTC

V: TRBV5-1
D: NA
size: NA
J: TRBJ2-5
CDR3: CATAPGSRETQYF
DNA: TGCGCCACCGCCCCTGGGAGTAGGGAGACCCAGTACTTC

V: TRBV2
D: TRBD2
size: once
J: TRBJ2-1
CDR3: CASSEREGLYEQFF
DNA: TGTGCCAGCAGTGAGAGGGAGGGCCTATATGAGCAGTTCTTC

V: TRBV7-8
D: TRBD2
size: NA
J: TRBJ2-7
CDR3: CASSLRLAETYEQYF
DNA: TGTGCCAGCAGCTTAAGACTAGCGGAAACCTACGAGCAGTACTTC